This TCR beta chain appears in the sequencing data of a study of identical twins (dated by TCRdb to 2016 to 2017). For the study in its entirety: To test whether fetal clonotypes persist, the study used deep sequencing on TCR alpha and beta repertoires from monozygotic twins, unrelated adults of various ages, and cord blood. To rule out contamination, the twin experiments were replicated at different times with different library preparation protocols.

What the study reported, not specific to this receptor: Compared with coincidental sharing between unrelated individuals, out-of-frame TCR alpha sequences shared between twins showed an excess of sequences with low generation probability. Because the same donors could not be followed over many years, conclusions were based on cross-sectional statistical analysis. In beta out-of-frame sequences, excess twin sharing was weaker, because having fewer shared sequences lowered the signal-to-noise ratio. Fewer insertions were carried by abundant cord blood beta clonotypes, a similar but weaker trend appeared in young adult naive repertoires, and no such trend appeared in memory repertoires. In monozygotic twins, out-of-frame TCR alpha sharing was systematically underestimated by recombination models, although the models agreed with sharing between unrelated individuals. Invariant T cells such as MAIT and iNKT could partly confound zero-insertion analyses, though diverse VJ usage argued against this for most clonotypes.

Reading the germline V gene gives CDR1 MDHEN and CDR2 SYDVKM. V has 2 bases trimmed and J has 3 bases trimmed; junction bases matching no gene number 7. Counted from cysteine to phenylalanine, this CDR3 has 15 amino acids. Only the CDR3 region is kept as DNA, spanning 45 bases read in frame from base 1. Only healthy Caucasian donors were included. Three pairs of female monozygotic twins, all aged about 18 to 29 years, were included in the twin cohort. CD4+ and CD8+ T cell populations were isolated with positive isolation kits from Invitrogen. This clonotype appeared many times. It has no known antigen specificity. No much larger clone is present one base from it, and per-base qualities are unavailable. Library prep was done by 5' RACE. For sequencing, an Illumina HiSeq 2000 was employed. A universal primer binding site was introduced by template switching, and a unique molecular identifier was present in the final cDNA, enabling accurate counting of TCR cDNA molecules. First-strand cDNA for TCR alpha and beta chains was synthesized from specific primers in the conserved constant-segment region. To control for contamination, every cDNA library was double barcoded, receiving both a SMART-Mk sample barcode and Illumina barcodes. TruSeq adapter sequences, together with Illumina sample barcodes, were added in two successive PCR steps. Sequencing of the TCR alpha and beta cDNA libraries was done on the Illumina HiSeq platform using custom primers. In the paper's pipeline: Raw reads were processed with MiGEC to extract unique molecular identifiers, and MiXCR was used to determine CDR3 positions. Recombination models were inferred per individual with the repgenHMM and IGoR tools using an EM algorithm. Shared clonotypes were analyzed with the tcR package in R, and sharing was normalized by the product of cloneset sizes. Out-of-frame nonproductive sequences were analyzed to study raw recombination free of thymic and clonal selection effects. Through fastp at Q25 and MiXCR, TCRdb rebuilt clones from the public reads, retaining in-frame beta chains. One record per CDR3 amino acid sequence lists the most common genes and DNA. The authors' filters were not applied to this entry. The sample table lists 500,000 or so distinct CDR3 sequences, 12% to 15% of them with a count of one. The ten top clones hold 0.4% to 0.55% of the sample.

The same sample was also used in a study of yellow fever vaccine responses in identical twins. In that second paper, the authors write: The authors reported that the T cell response to vaccination in identical twins appeared partly convergent and partly personalized. The study precisely tracked vaccine-responding T cell clones in identical twins.

Sequenced material: CD4+ T cells sorted from blood. The chain links TRBV28 with TRBJ2-7, and 7 junction bases match TRBD2. This TCR was recovered from a woman aged 18-29 years in good health. The CDR3 corresponds to CASSLRGRVVYEQYF. Read as DNA, the sequence is TGTGCCAGCAGTTTACGGGGGAGGGTGGTCTACGAGCAGTACTTC. The CDR3, completed at both ends by the reference TRBV28 and TRBJ2-7 genes, gives the full variable domain DVKVTQSSRYLVKRTGEKVFLECVQDMDHENMFWYRQDPGLGLRLIYFSYDVKMKEKGDIPEGYSVSREKKERFSLILESASTNQTSMYLCASSLRGRVVYEQYFGPGTRLTVT.